This T cell receptor (beta chain) comes out of a study of T cell changes during pregnancy in multiple sclerosis. The method was immunoSEQ multiplex PCR; TCRdb's version includes in-frame clones alone and lacks a portion of them. Of under 70,000 clones listed, 85% to 95% are singletons. The germline CDR1 and CDR2 sequences are MDHEN and SYDVKM. The CDR3 runs 15 residues. Trimming left V 7 bases short and J 0 bases short, with 13 bases between. This chain connects TRBV28 to TRBJ1-5, with a weak D call TRBD1 (5 bases). The material was peripheral blood, obtained in the third trimester of pregnancy. The TCR sequence derives from a female donor in good health, enrolled as a control in a pregnancy study. The CDR3 region has the DNA TGTGCCAGCATTCCTGCGGGGGGTAGCAATCAGCCCCAGCATTTT. Translation: CASIPAGGSNQPQHF.